One and the same sample provided the 8 T cell receptor beta chains below, sequenced in a study of CD8 T cells in ankylosing spondylitis. Their target antigens are unknown. Study-wide findings and caveats: Roughly eight highly homologous variants made up a TCR beta motif that seemed to typify ankylosing spondylitis blood.

In TCRdb, the 5' RACE reads were re-called with MiXCR into one record per CDR3 protein. Among 470,000 or so distinct CDR3 sequences listed, about 25% were seen once. The specimen was blood, either unsorted or a sorted T cell fraction (not recorded which). The receptors were sampled from a male donor with ankylosing spondylitis.

The chain has TRBV19 and TRBJ1-1; a possible D gene is TRBD1 (5 bases). The V end lost 8 bases, the J end lost 4 bases, and 17 bases lay between the germline ends. CDR3 length: 14 residues. Germline V CDR1 and CDR2: LNHDA, SQIVND (reference sequence). CDR3 in DNA: TGTGCCAGTCGGGACGGGGGGGACCCCACTGAAGCTTTCTTT. Its translation is CASRDGGDPTEAFF. Full variable domain (missing parts from reference TRBV19 and TRBJ1-1): DGGITQSPKYLFRKEGQNVTLSCEQNLNHDAMYWYRQDPGQGLRLIYYSQIVNDFQKGDIAEGYSVSREKKESFPLTVTSAQKNPTAFYLCASRDGGDPTEAFFGQGTRLTVV.

CDR3: CASSMDRTYGYTF. CDR3 DNA: TGTGCCAGTAGTATGGATAGGACCTATGGCTACACCTTC. The genes are TRBV19 and TRBJ1-2; D remains ambiguous. Germline V gene data show CDR1 as LNHDA and CDR2 as SQIVND (reference sequence). Deletions cut 3 bases from V and 4 bases from J, with 9 bases between. This CDR3 is 13 amino acids long.

This clonotype was seen more than once but under ten times. The gene calls are TRBV7-9 and TRBJ1-1, with 9 nucleotides matching TRBD1. Germline V CDR1 and CDR2: SEHNR, FQNEAQ (reference sequence). The CDR3 contains 17 residues. V lost 0 bases, J lost 13 bases, and 18 bases stayed unmatched. CDR3: CASSLARPGQGPSNDFF. CDR3 nucleotide sequence: TGTGCCAGCAGCTTAGCGAGACCGGGACAGGGCCCCTCGAACGATTTCTTT.

This clonotype was observed many times. The genes are TRBV3-1 and TRBJ2-5; D uncertain. V shed 6 bases and J shed 5 bases, with 7 bases lying between them. CDR3 length equals 11 residues. Germline CDR1 LGHDT, CDR2 YNNKEL (reference sequence). The CDR3 here is CASRVLETQYF. The CDR3 nucleotides read TGTGCCAGCAGGGTATTGGAGACCCAGTACTTC.

This clonotype came up a few times. V is TRBV30 and J is TRBJ2-1; D perhaps matches TRBD2 (5 bases). There are 14 residues in the CDR3. CDR1 and CDR2 from the germline V gene are GTSNPN and SVGIG (reference sequence). Between the trimmed V and J ends, which lost 8 bases and 0 bases, there was a span of 14 bases. The CDR3 reads CAGKAGSSYNEQFF. CDR3 sequence (DNA): TGTGCCGGGAAGGCGGGTAGCTCCTACAATGAGCAGTTCTTC.

This clonotype has at least ten counts. The chain is built from TRBV5-1 and TRBJ1-1; D unresolved. Per the germline V gene, CDR1 is SGHRS and CDR2 is YFSETQ. The V and J ends lost 0 bases and 3 bases respectively, with 12 bases between them. The CDR3 consists of 15 residues. The CDR3 loop is CASSLAGDGYTEAFF. DNA for the CDR3: TGCGCCAGCAGCTTGGCAGGCGATGGCTACACTGAAGCTTTCTTT.

V usage is TRBV7-8 and J usage is TRBJ2-1; D is possibly TRBD1 or TRBD2 (5 bases each). This CDR3 is 15 amino acids long. Germline lookup yields CDR1 SGHVS and CDR2 FQNEAQ. The V end lost 4 bases, the J end lost 4 bases, and 14 bases lay between the germline ends. The CDR3 nucleotides read TGTGCCAGCAGCTACTCGGGACCATCTTACAATGAGCAGTTCTTC. Residues: CASSYSGPSYNEQFF.

This clonotype has more than one count but fewer than ten. The chain recombines TRBV7-2 with TRBJ2-3; D is unresolved. Germline CDR1 is SGHTA and CDR2 is FQGNSA. V was pared by 1 base and J by 3 bases, with 14 bases between. The CDR3 loop spans 16 amino acids. DNA of the CDR3: TGTGCCAGCAGCTTAGTAAGCGCGCCCGGGACAGATACGCAGTATTTT. Its protein product is CASSLVSAPGTDTQYF.